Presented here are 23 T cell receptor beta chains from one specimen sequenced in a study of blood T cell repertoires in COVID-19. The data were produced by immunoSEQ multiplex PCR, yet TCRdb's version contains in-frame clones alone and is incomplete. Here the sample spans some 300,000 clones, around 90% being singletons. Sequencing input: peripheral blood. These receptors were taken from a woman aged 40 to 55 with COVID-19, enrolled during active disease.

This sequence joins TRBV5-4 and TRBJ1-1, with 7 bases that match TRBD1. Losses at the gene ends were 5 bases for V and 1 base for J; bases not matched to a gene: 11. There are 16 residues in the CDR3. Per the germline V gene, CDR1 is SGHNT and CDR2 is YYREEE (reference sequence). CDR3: CASSRRTGHSNTEAFF. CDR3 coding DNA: TGTGCCAGCAGTAGAAGGACAGGCCATTCGAACACTGAAGCTTTCTTT.

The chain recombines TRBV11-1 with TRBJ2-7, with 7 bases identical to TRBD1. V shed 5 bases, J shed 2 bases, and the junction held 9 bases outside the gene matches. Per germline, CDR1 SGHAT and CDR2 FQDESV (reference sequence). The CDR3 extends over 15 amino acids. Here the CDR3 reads CASSASGTAAYEQYF. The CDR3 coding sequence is TGTGCCAGCAGCGCTTCCGGGACAGCAGCCTACGAGCAGTACTTC. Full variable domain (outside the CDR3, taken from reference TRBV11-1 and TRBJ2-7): EAEVAQSPRYKITEKSQAVAFWCDPISGHATLYWYRQILGQGPELLVQFQDESVVDDSQLPKDRFSAERLKGVDSTLKIQPAELGDSAMYLCASSASGTAAYEQYFGPGTRLTVT.

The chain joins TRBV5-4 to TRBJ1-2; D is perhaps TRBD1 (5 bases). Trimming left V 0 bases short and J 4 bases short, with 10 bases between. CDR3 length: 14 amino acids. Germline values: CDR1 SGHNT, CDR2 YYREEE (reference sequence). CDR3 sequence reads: CASSLAGGSYGYTF. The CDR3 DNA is TGTGCCAGCAGCTTGGCGGGGGGGAGCTATGGCTACACCTTC.

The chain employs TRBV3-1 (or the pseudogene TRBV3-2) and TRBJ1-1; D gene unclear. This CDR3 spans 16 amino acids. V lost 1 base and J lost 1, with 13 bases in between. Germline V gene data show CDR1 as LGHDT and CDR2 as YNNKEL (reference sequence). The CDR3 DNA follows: TGTGCCAGCAGCCAAGCTGGGTGGCGGCGGAACACTGAAGCTTTCTTT. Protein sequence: CASSQAGWRRNTEAFF.

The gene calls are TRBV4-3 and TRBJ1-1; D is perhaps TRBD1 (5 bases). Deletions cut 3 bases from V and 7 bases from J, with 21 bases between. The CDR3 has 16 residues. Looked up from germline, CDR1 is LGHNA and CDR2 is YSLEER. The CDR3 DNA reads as TGCGCCAGCAGCCAGAAAGGGGCTCCGATAACCGGTGAAGCTTTCTTT. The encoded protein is CASSQKGAPITGEAFF.

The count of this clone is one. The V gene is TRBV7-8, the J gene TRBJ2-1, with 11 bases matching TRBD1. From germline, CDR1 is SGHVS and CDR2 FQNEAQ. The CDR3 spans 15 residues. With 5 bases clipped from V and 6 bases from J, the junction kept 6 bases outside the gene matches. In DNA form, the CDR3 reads TGTGCCAGCAGCCCATTGGGACAGGGGGTCAATGAGCAGTTCTTC. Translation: CASSPLGQGVNEQFF.

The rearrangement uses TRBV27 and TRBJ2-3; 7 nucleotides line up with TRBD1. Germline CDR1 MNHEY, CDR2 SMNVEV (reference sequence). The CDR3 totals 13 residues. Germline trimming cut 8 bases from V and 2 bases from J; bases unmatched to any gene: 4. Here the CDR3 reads CASLGQFTDTQYF. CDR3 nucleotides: TGTGCCAGCTTGGGACAGTTCACAGATACGCAGTATTTT.

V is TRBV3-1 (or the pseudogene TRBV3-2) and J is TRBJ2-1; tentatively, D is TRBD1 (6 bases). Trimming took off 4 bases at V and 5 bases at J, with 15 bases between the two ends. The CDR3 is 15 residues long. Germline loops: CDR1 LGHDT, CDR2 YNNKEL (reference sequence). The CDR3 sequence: CASSPRPQGHNEQFF. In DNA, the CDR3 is TGTGCCAGCAGCCCTCGTCCCCAGGGGCACAATGAGCAGTTCTTC.

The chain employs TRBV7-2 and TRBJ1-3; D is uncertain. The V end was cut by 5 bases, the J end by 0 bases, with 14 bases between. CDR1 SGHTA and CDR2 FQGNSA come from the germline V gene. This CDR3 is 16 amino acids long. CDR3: CASSPSTGPSGNTIYF. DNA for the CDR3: TGTGCCAGCAGCCCCTCGACGGGTCCCTCTGGAAACACCATATATTTT.

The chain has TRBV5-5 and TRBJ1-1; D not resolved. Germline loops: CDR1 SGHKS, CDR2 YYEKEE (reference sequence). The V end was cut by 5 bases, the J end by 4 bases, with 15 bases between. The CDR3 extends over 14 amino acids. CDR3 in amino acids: CASSTGILVTEAFF. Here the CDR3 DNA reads TGTGCCAGCAGTACCGGGATTTTAGTCACTGAAGCTTTCTTT.

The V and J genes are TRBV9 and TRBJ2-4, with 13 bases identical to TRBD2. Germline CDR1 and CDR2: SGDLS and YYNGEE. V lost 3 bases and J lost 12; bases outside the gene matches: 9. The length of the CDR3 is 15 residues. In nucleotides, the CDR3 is TGTGCCAGCAGCGAGACCGGGACTAGCGGGACCTCTCAGTACTTC. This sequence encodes CASSETGTSGTSQYF.

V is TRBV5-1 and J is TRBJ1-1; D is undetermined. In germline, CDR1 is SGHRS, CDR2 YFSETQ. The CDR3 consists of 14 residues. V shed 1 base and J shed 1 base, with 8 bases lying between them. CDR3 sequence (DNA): TGCGCCAGCAGCTTGCAGGTTACGAACACTGAAGCTTTCTTT. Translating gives CASSLQVTNTEAFF.

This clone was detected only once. For the CDR3, the DNA is TGTGCCAGCAGTGGGACAGGCGGGGCTGATCAGCCCCAGCATTTT. Translated: CASSGTGGADQPQHF. The rearrangement joins TRBV2 to TRBJ1-5, with 7 bases lining up with TRBD1. The CDR3 sequence is 15 residues long. The germline V gene has CDR1 SNHLY and CDR2 FYNNEI. V lost 4 bases to trimming and J lost 5 bases; unmatched junction nucleotides: 8.

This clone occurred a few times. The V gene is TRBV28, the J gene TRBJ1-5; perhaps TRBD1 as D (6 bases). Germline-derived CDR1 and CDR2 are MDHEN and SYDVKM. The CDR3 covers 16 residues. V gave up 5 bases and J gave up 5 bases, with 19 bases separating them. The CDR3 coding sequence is TGTGCCAGCAGTACTCACACCCGGGGGGCCGATCAGCCCCAGCATTTT. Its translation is CASSTHTRGADQPQHF.

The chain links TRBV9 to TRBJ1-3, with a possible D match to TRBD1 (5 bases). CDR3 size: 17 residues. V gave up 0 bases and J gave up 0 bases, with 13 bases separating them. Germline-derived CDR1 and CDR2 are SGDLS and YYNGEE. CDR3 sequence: CASSVEVQGLSGNTIYF. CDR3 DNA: TGTGCCAGCAGCGTAGAGGTGCAGGGCCTCTCTGGAAACACCATATATTTT.

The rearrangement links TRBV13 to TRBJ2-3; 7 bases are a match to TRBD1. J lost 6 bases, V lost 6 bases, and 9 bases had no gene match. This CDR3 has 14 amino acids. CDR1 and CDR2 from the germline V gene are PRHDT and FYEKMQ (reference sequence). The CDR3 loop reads CASSPAQGVDTQYF. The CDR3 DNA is TGTGCCAGCAGTCCTGCGCAGGGGGTGGATACGCAGTATTTT.

CDR3 nucleotide sequence: TGTGCCAGCAGCTTGGCCCTGAGCTCCTACGAGCAGTACTTC. This codes for CASSLALSSYEQYF. The chain couples TRBV5-5 to TRBJ2-7; unclear D gene. V was trimmed by 0 bases and J by 0 bases, leaving 7 bases between them. The CDR3 runs 14 residues. The germline gives CDR1 SGHKS, CDR2 YYEKEE (reference sequence).

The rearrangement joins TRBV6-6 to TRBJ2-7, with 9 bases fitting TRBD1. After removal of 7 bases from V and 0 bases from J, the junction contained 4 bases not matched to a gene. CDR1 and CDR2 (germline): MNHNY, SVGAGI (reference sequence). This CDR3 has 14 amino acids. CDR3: CASKWGQGSYEQYF. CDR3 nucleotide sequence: TGTGCCAGCAAGTGGGGACAGGGCTCCTACGAGCAGTACTTC.

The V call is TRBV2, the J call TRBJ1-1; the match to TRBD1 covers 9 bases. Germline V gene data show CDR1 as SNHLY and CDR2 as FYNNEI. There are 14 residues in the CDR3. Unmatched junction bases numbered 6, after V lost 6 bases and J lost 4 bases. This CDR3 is CASSSETGGTEAFF. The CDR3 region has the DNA TGTGCCAGCAGCTCGGAGACAGGGGGCACTGAAGCTTTCTTT.

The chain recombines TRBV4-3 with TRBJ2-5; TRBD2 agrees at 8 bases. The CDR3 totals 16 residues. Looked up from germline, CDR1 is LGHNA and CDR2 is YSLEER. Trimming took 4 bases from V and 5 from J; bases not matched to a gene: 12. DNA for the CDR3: TGCGCCAGCAGCCTTAACCCGGGACTAGTGACCGAGACCCAGTACTTC. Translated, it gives CASSLNPGLVTETQYF.

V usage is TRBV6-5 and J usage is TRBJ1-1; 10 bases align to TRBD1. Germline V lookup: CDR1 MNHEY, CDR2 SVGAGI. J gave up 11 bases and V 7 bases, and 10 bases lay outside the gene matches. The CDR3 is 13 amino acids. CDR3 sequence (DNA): TGTGCCAGCATTCTACCCGGGACAGGGGTGGCTTTCTTT. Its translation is CASILPGTGVAFF.

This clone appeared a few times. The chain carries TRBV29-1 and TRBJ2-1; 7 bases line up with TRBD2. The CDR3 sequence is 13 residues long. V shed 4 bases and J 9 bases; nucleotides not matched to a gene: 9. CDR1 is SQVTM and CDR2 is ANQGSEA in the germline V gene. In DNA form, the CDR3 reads TGCAGCGTTGGACTAGCCCCTCTGGGTGAGCAGTTCTTC. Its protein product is CSVGLAPLGEQFF.

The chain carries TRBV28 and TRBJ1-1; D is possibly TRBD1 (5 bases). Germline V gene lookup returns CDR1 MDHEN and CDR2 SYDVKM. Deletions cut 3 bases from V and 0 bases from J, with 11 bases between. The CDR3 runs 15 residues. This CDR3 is CASSLGPWVNTEAFF. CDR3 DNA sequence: TGTGCCAGCAGTTTGGGGCCCTGGGTGAACACTGAAGCTTTCTTT.